The clone carrying this T cell receptor beta chain appeared a few times. Its antigen is currently unknown. Regarding treatment: 15 Gy SBRT to primary tumor, nephrectomy 4 weeks later. This sample was included in a study of radiation and T cells in renal cell carcinoma. Germline V gene sequence: CDR1 MNHNY, CDR2 SVGAGI (reference sequence). CDR3 length: 15 amino acids. V gave up 5 bases and J gave up 7 bases; unmatched junction bases: 9. Study-level results: Irradiated tumors held more dominant CDR3 motifs than control tumors.

Only in-frame clones appear in the TCRdb table, and some are missing; sequencing was by immunoSEQ multiplex PCR. The repertoire holds about 13,000 clones, 30% to 35% seen once, with over 15% in the top ten. The sequences come from tumor tissue, collected from a patient whose treatment included radiotherapy and nephrectomy. This receptor was identified in a man aged 60-69 years with renal cell carcinoma. The rearrangement joins TRBV6-6 to TRBJ2-1; TRBD2 matches at 9 bases. The CDR3: CASSNRLAGLNEQFF. The CDR3 bases are TGTGCCAGCAGTAACAGGCTAGCGGGACTAAATGAGCAGTTCTTC.